These 5 T cell receptor beta chains share one sample of origin, sequenced in a study of cytomegalovirus exposure and HLA in healthy donors. Generated by immunoSEQ multiplex PCR, the TCRdb table keeps only in-frame clones and is missing some. The table records around 160,000 clones, more than 75% of them present only once. The sample was PBMCs. These receptors were taken from a young man in good health and CMV-seronegative.

The chain employs TRBV5-1 and TRBJ1-1; perhaps TRBD1 as D (5 bases). Germline V gene data show CDR1 as SGHRS and CDR2 as YFSETQ. The CDR3 loop spans 16 amino acids. V shed 6 bases and J shed 2 bases, with 20 bases lying between them. The CDR3 nucleotides read TGCGCCAGCACCCAAGACATAGGGGCCGCAAACACTGAAGCTTTCTTT. Amino acid sequence: CASTQDIGAANTEAFF.

This clone was observed a single time. The chain uses TRBV30 and TRBJ1-2; D might be TRBD1 (6 bases). This CDR3 has 14 amino acids. Germline-derived CDR1 and CDR2 are GTSNPN and SVGIG (reference sequence). The germline V and J ends were trimmed by 0 bases and 3 bases, with 11 bases remaining between them. The CDR3 DNA reads as TGTGCCTGGAGTGTACGGGGGGCGTACTATGGCTACACCTTC. It encodes CAWSVRGAYYGYTF. Variable domain in full (rest from reference TRBV30 and TRBJ1-2): SQTIHQWPATLVQPVGSPLSLECTVEGTSNPNLYWYRQAAGRGLQLLFYSVGIGQISSEVPQNLSASRPQDRQFILSSKKLLLSDSGFYLCAWSVRGAYYGYTFGSGTRLTVV.

The chain recombines TRBV2 with TRBJ1-5, with D hard to call. Trimming cost V 2 bases and J 6 bases, with 17 bases left between them. The CDR3 sequence is 16 residues long. Germline values: CDR1 SNHLY, CDR2 FYNNEI. The CDR3, as DNA: TGTGCCAGCAGTGAATTCTTCCTGGCAGGCGCTCAGCCCCAGCATTTT. Its translation is CASSEFFLAGAQPQHF.

This chain uses TRBV27 with TRBJ2-1; D is perhaps TRBD1 (7 bases). V was cut by 2 bases and J by 0 bases, with 8 bases left in between. CDR3 length: 15 amino acids. The V gene's germline CDR1 is MNHEY and CDR2 SMNVEV (reference sequence). The CDR3 DNA reads as TGTGCCAGCAGTTTACAGGGGGGCTCCTACAATGAGCAGTTCTTC. It is translated as CASSLQGGSYNEQFF.

Notes on this clone: This may be a read error, as it is one base from a much larger clone. This chain connects TRBV6-5 to TRBJ2-1; tentatively, D is TRBD2 (6 bases). This CDR3 has 15 residues. From germline, CDR1 is MNHEY and CDR2 SVGAGI. Trimming removed 0 bases from V and 0 bases from J, with 6 bases in between. CDR3 DNA: TGTGCCAGCAGTTACTCTAGCGGCTCCTACAATGAGCAGTTCTTC. This gives the protein CASSYSSGSYNEQFF.